This TCR beta chain was captured in a study of blood T cells in healthy people across ages. Study-wide results and limits: There were more naive CD4+ cells and higher diversity in long-lived donors than in aged donors.

It was with a sample-barcoded 5' primer and a J-beta primer mix that a second PCR of about 6 to 12 cycles was run. A template-switch adaptor containing 12 random nucleotides labeled each cDNA molecule. TCRdb processed the 5' RACE reads anew with MiXCR; each CDR3 protein has one entry. The data show 1,800,000 or so distinct CDR3 sequences, about 39% seen once. In each sample, at least 6 million PBMCs were isolated. Worth noting for this clonotype: The target antigen is unknown.

V was shortened by 4 bases and J by 2 bases, with 21 bases between the two germline ends. Germline values: CDR1 MDHEN, CDR2 SYDVKM. The CDR3 extends over 17 amino acids. The rearrangement links TRBV28 to TRBJ2-7; weak D call: TRBD1 (6 bases). The clonotype comes from a human donor in good health. Sequenced material: blood. The DNA of the CDR3 is TGTGCCAGCAGTTCCAGCCCATACAGGGTGGTGGCCTACGAGCAGTACTTC. It encodes CASSSSPYRVVAYEQYF.